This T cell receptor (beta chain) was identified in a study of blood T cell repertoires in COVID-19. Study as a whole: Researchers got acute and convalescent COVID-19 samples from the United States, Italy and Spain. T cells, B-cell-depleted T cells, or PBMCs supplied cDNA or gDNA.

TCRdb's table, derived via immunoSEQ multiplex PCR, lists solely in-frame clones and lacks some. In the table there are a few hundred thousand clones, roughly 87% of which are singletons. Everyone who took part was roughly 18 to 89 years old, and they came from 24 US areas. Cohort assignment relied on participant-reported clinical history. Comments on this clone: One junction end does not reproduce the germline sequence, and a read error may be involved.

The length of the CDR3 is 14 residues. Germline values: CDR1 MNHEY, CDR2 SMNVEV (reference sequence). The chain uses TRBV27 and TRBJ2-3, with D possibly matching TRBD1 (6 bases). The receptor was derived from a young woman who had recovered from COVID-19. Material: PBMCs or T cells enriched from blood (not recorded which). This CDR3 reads CASSLLGGGDQAHF. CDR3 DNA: TGTGCCAGCAGTTTATTAGGGGGTGGCGATCAGGCGCATTTT.